This entry describes one T cell receptor beta chain. Its recognized antigen is unknown. Per-nucleotide qualities are absent, and no much larger clonotype sits a single base away. Ficoll-Paque density gradient centrifugation was used to isolate PBMCs. The sample comes from a study of T-cell memory formation after mild COVID-19 (dated by TCRdb to about 2021). Notes on the research overall: TCR sequence clusters from the two donors were found to be largely donor specific. Longitudinal TCRalpha and TCRbeta repertoire sequencing tracked T-cell clones expanding and contracting after mild COVID-19 in a couple of donors. Two young, previously healthy adult volunteers made up the cohort, one male and one female. Overall results and qualifications from the work: SARS-CoV-2 specificity of the second-wave clones peaking on day 37 was not confirmed. Only a couple of mild cases were covered by the study, and larger cohorts that include severe cases with pre-infection samples were considered necessary. Contracting CD4+ clones were found mainly in CM and EM memory subsets, while CD8+ clones were enriched in EMRA. Some responding clones were detected in pre-infection memory, suggesting pre-existing cross-reactive memory T cells joined the SARS-CoV-2 response. Clones contracting from day 15 to 85 had balanced CD4/CD8 phenotypes, while a second wave expanding from day 15 to 37 was biased towards CD4+.

CDR3 length: 14 amino acids, cysteine to phenylalanine. Solely the CDR3 DNA is kept, with 42 bases framed from the first base. Relative to germline, V is 3 bases shorter and J is 7 bases shorter, with 13 bases between their ends. The germline V gene encodes CDR1 SGHTA and CDR2 FQGNSA. TCRdb names Illumina NovaSeq 6000 as the instrument used. cDNA libraries for TCRalpha and TCRbeta were prepared by 5'RACE using constant-segment primers, with sample barcodes and unique molecular identifiers added. RNA was extracted from every sample with Trizol reagent. Library amplification was performed in two PCR steps, and a second sample barcode and Illumina TruSeq adapters were introduced in the second step. Sequencing of the libraries was done on an Illumina NovaSeq, producing 2 x 150 bp paired-end reads. The authors processed their data as follows. With migec v1.2.7, reads were demultiplexed and then collapsed into UMI-guided consensus sequences. With mixcr v2.1.11, UMI consensuses were aligned to TRA and TRB V and J templates and assembled into clonotypes. A clonotype was counted as expanded or contracted only if both edgeR and NoisET called the change significant, with noise models trained on biological replicates. edgeR calls used a false discovery rate-adjusted p below 0.01 and a log2 fold-change threshold of 1. As an exploratory analysis of dynamics, max-normalized trajectories of the 1000 most abundant clonotypes were examined with PCA combined with hierarchical clustering. Separately sequenced CD4+ and CD8+ repertoires were used to assign the CD4 or CD8 phenotype of responding clones. The raw public data were reprocessed by TCRdb itself: fastp quality trimming at Q25, MiXCR clonotype calling, in-frame beta chains only. Rows with a matching CDR3 protein are joined into one entry that keeps the most common DNA and genes. These V and J calls derive from TCRdb rather than the authors' analysis. The sample has hundreds of thousands of distinct CDR3 sequences on record, 18% of them singletons. The top ten clonotypes cover more than 10% of the sample.

The sequenced material came from PBMCs or a T cell subset sorted from them (not recorded which). The V and J genes are TRBV7-2 and TRBJ2-1; confidence is insufficient to name the D gene. This clonotype was sampled from an adult woman who had mild COVID-19 (a few samples of this study predate the infection). The sample titles of this study are shuffled in the database, so cell type and time point are left out; the donor was told from shared clones. The CDR3 sequence is CASSLAANQNEQFF. The DNA sequence is TGTGCCAGCAGCTTGGCTGCAAACCAGAATGAGCAGTTCTTC.